The subject of this entry is one T cell receptor (beta chain). Its antigen is unidentified. Via MiXCR, TCRdb re-called the reads, giving one row per CDR3 protein. The sample contains hundreds of thousands of distinct CDR3 sequences, approximately 34% of which appear only once. The record originates from a study of T cell repertoires in cytomegalovirus infection. On the study more broadly: An indication of both CMV infection and matching HLA type came from public TCR beta signatures.

The V and J ends lost 7 bases and 8 bases, in that order; junction bases with no gene match: 14. Germline V lookup: CDR1 SGDLS, CDR2 YYNGEE. The CDR3 runs 15 residues. Study results and limitations: Of the TCR beta families, the public ones yielded a cumulative frequency that identified carriers of CMV plus the relevant HLA. Ex vivo responses were dominated by HLA-C-restricted CMV-specific TCR beta clonotypes.

The specimen was PBMCs. This chain uses TRBV9 with TRBJ1-2; 10 bases match TRBD1. The sequence came from a human donor in good health (CMV status not recorded). Some clones in this sample may be carry-over from other donors' samples. The CDR3 protein is CASGGGTGAFGGYTF. CDR3 in DNA: TGTGCCAGCGGAGGAGGGACAGGGGCCTTCGGAGGCTACACCTTC.